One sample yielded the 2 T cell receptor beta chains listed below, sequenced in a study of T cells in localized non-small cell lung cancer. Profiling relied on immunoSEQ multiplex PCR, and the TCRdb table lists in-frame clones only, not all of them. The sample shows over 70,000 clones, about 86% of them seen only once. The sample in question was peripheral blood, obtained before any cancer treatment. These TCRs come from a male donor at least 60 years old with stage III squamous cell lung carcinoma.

The CDR3 DNA reads TGTGCCAGCAGTTTACCGGGACAGGGAAGGGAGACCCAGTACTTC. This encodes CASSLPGQGRETQYF. The genes are TRBV28 and TRBJ2-5; 9 bases are shared with TRBD1. V lost 2 bases to trimming and J lost 5 bases; unmatched junction nucleotides: 6. This CDR3 is 15 amino acids long. Germline CDR1 is MDHEN and CDR2 is SYDVKM. Looking up the rest from reference TRBV28 and TRBJ2-5 gives the full variable domain: DVKVTQSSRYLVKRTGEKVFLECVQDMDHENMFWYRQDPGLGLRLIYFSYDVKMKEKGDIPEGYSVSREKKERFSLILESASTNQTSMYLCASSLPGQGRETQYFGPGTRLLVL.

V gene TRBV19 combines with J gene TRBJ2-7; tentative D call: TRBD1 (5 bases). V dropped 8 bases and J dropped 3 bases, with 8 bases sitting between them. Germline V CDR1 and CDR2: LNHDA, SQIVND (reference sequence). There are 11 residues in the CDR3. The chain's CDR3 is CASQGIYEQYF. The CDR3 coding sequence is TGTGCCAGTCAGGGTATCTACGAGCAGTACTTC.